These 5 T cell receptor beta chains share one sample of origin, sequenced in a study of type 1 regulatory T cells. No antigen has been assigned to these receptors. TCRdb re-called the reads with MiXCR, one entry per CDR3 protein. The sample lists 25,000 or so distinct CDR3 sequences, roughly two thirds occurring once. The sequenced material came from cultured T cells, either the whole culture or a sorted T cell fraction (not recorded which). Subset meaning: Tr1-enriched cell product generated in vitro against host alloantigens. The receptors shown here come from a human donor in good health.

A few counts support this clonotype. This sequence joins TRBV11-3 and TRBJ2-3; TRBD2 matches at 10 bases. Germline CDR1 and CDR2: SGHNT and YENEEA. This CDR3 contains 16 residues. The J segment lost 0 bases and the V segment lost 6 bases, leaving 6 bases of the junction unmatched. The DNA for the CDR3 is TGTGCCAGCAGTTCGACTAGCGGGCGTAGCACAGATACGCAGTATTTT. Its protein product is CASSSTSGRSTDTQYF.

The chain links TRBV28 to TRBJ1-5; D gene ambiguous. This CDR3 has 15 amino acids. CDR1 and CDR2 (germline): MDHEN, SYDVKM. The V gene lost 2 bases and the J gene lost 5 bases, with 13 bases spanning the gap. The CDR3 sequence: CASSLQRGVHQPQHF. The CDR3 nucleotides read TGTGCCAGCAGTTTACAGAGAGGTGTACATCAGCCCCAGCATTTT.

This chain joins TRBV7-6 and TRBJ2-5; 8 positions match TRBD2. This CDR3 comprises 16 residues. V gave up 3 bases and J gave up 2 bases; unmatched junction bases: 8. Germline-derived CDR1 and CDR2 are SGHVS and FNYEAQ. In nucleotides, the CDR3 is TGTGCCAGCAGCTTTAGACTAGCGAGGGGACAAGAGACCCAGTACTTC. Its protein is CASSFRLARGQETQYF.

CDR3 nucleotides: TGTGCCTGGAGTTCTAAGACTCTAGACACAGATACGCAGTATTTT. Its translation: CAWSSKTLDTDTQYF. The chain is built from TRBV30 and TRBJ2-3; no reliable D call. Germline V lookup: CDR1 GTSNPN, CDR2 SVGIG (reference sequence). The CDR3 is made up of 15 amino acids. V was cut by 2 bases and J by 2 bases, with 14 bases left in between.

The V gene is TRBV5-1, the J gene TRBJ2-7; D possibly uses TRBD1 or TRBD2 (5 bases each). V was clipped by 3 bases and J by 4 bases, with 14 bases between them. The CDR3 sequence is 14 residues long. From germline, CDR1 is SGHRS and CDR2 YFSETQ. The CDR3 DNA reads as TGCGCCAGCAGCTCGTCCGGGACCCAATACGAGCAGTACTTC. Residues: CASSSSGTQYEQYF.